The clone carrying this T cell receptor (beta chain) appeared a few times. A second PCR, run for about 6 to 11 cycles, used a sample-barcoded 5' primer plus a J-beta primer mix. TCRdb re-derived calls from the 5' RACE reads in MiXCR, one entry per CDR3 protein. The sample carries fewer than 750,000 distinct CDR3 sequences, over 40% recorded once. V dropped 4 bases and J dropped 6 bases, with 13 bases sitting between them. The CDR3 loop spans 13 amino acids. Germline V lookup: CDR1 MNHEY, CDR2 SMNVEV (reference sequence). This specimen comes from a study of blood T cells in healthy people across ages. The chain joins TRBV27 to TRBJ2-7; D tentatively reads TRBD1 or TRBD2 (5 bases each). The source is a woman aged 80 or older in good health. Sequenced material: blood. The CDR3 reads CASSWPGTIEQYF. CDR3 DNA: TGTGCCAGCAGTTGGCCAGGGACCATCGAGCAGTACTTC.